The rows below give T cell receptor beta chains drawn from one sample of a study of T cells in Graves' hyperthyroidism and ophthalmopathy. MiXCR, run by TCRdb on the multiplex PCR reads, gives a single entry per CDR3 protein. The sample lists a few hundred thousand distinct CDR3 sequences, more than 11% seen once, with almost 6% in the top ten. The sample taken for sequencing was blood. These receptors all stem from a woman in her twenties or thirties with Graves' hyperthyroidism that later progressed to Graves' ophthalmopathy. The conserved cysteine and the conserved F or W are not part of the CDR3 here.

CDR3 protein: ASTKVPPDGSYGYT
J gene: TRBJ1-2
V gene: TRBV12-3/TRBV12-4

CDR3 protein: SARDYEGGGETQY
J gene: TRBJ2-5
V gene: TRBV20-1

CDR3 protein: ASSQSGSSYEQY
J gene: TRBJ2-7
V gene: TRBV4-2

CDR3 protein: ASSATWGRSGANVLT
J gene: TRBJ2-6
V gene: TRBV6-1

CDR3 protein: ATATRVGGYT
J gene: TRBJ1-2
V gene: TRBV24-1

CDR3 protein: ASSPGTGTNYGYT
J gene: TRBJ1-2
V gene: TRBV18

CDR3 protein: VSSLSDYPGQF
J gene: TRBJ2-1
V gene: TRBV7-2

CDR3 protein: SAVDRDTNYGYT
J gene: TRBJ1-2
V gene: TRBV20-1

CDR3 protein: ASSVGGDEQF
J gene: TRBJ2-1
V gene: TRBV11-2

CDR3 protein: SARESGRSSYEQY
J gene: TRBJ2-7
V gene: TRBV20-1

CDR3 protein: ASSQIGTGADEQF
J gene: TRBJ2-1
V gene: TRBV4-1

CDR3 protein: ASGLSLQGNTEAF
J gene: TRBJ1-1
V gene: TRBV2

CDR3 protein: ASSLRVEQY
J gene: TRBJ2-7
V gene: TRBV28

CDR3 protein: SARGWLASGTYEQY
J gene: TRBJ2-7
V gene: TRBV20-1

CDR3 protein: ASSLGSGTVSYEQY
J gene: TRBJ2-7
V gene: TRBV11-2

CDR3 protein: AWSLTGGPQTFF
J gene: TRBJ2-1
V gene: TRBV30